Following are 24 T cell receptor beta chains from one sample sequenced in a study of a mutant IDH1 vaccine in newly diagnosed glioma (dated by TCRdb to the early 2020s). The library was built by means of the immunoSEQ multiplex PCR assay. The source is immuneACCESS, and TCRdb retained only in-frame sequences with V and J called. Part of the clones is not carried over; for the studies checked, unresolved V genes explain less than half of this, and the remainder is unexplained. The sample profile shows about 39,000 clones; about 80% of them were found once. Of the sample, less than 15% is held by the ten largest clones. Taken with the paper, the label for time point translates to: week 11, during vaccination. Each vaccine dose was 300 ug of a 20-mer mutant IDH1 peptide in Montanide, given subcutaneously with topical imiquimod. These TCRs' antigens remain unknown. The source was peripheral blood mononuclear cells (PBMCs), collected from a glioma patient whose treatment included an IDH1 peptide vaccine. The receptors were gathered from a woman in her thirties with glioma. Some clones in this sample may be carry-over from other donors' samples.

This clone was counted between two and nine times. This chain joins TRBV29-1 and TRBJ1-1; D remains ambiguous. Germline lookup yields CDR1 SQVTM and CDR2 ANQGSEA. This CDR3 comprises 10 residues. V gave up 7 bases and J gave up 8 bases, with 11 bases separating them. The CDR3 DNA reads TGCAGCGCCGCATTGCAGGAAGCTTTCTTT. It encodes CSAALQEAFF.

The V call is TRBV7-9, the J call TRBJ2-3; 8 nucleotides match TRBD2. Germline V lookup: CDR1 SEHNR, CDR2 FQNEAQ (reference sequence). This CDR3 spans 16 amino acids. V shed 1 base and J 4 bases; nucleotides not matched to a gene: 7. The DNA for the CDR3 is TGTGCCAGCAGCTTAGGTTTGCGGGGGGATGCAGATACGCAGTATTTT. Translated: CASSLGLRGDADTQYF.

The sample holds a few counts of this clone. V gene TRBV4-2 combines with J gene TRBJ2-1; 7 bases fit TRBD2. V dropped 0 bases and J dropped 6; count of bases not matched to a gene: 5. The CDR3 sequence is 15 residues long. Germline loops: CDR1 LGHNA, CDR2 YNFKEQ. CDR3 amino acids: CASSQELRGSNEQFF. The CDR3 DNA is TGTGCCAGCAGCCAAGAATTGCGGGGGAGCAATGAGCAGTTCTTC.

The chain's CDR3 is CASSRDPHDEQYF. The CDR3 DNA reads TGTGCCAGCAGCCGGGACCCCCACGACGAGCAGTACTTC. The chain uses TRBV11-2 and TRBJ2-7; D is perhaps TRBD1 or TRBD2 (5 bases each). This CDR3 has 13 amino acids. Trimming cost V 5 bases and J 5 bases, with 13 bases left between them. CDR1 is SGHAT and CDR2 is FQNNGV in the germline V gene.

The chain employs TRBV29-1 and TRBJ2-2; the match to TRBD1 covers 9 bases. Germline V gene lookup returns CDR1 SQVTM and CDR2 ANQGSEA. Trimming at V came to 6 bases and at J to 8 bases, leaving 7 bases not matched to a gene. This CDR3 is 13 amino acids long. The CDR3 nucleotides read TGCAGCGTCCCGGGGACAGGGCGGGGGGAGCTGTTTTTT. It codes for CSVPGTGRGELFF.

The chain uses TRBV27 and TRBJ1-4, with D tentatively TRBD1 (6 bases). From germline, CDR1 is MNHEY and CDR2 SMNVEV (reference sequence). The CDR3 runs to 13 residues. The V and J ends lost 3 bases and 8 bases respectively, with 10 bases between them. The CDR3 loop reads CASSFTGTEKLFF. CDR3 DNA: TGTGCCAGCAGTTTTACGGGGACAGAAAAACTGTTTTTT.

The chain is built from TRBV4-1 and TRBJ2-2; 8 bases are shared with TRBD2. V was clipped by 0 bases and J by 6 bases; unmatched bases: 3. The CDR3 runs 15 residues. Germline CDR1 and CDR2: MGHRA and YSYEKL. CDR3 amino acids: CASSQDTRGAGELFF. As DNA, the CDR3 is TGCGCCAGCAGCCAAGATACGCGGGGGGCCGGGGAGCTGTTTTTT.

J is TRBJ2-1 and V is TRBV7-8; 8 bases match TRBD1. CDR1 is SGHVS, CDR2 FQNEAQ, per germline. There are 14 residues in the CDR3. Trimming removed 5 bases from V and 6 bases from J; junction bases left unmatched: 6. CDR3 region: CASSGDRTLNEQFF. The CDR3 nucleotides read TGTGCCAGCAGCGGGGACAGGACGCTCAATGAGCAGTTCTTC.

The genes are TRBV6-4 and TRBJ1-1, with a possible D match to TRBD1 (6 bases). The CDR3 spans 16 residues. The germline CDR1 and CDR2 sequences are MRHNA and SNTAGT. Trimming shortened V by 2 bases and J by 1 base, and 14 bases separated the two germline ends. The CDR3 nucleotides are TGTGCCAGCAGTGACACATCAGGGGCGGGGAACACTGAAGCTTTCTTT. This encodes CASSDTSGAGNTEAFF.

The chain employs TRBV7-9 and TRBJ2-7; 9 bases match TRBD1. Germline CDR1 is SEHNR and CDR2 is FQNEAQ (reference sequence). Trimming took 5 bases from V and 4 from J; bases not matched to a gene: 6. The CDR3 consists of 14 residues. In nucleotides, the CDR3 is TGTGCCAGCAGCCAGGACAGGGGCATATACGAGCAGTACTTC. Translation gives CASSQDRGIYEQYF.

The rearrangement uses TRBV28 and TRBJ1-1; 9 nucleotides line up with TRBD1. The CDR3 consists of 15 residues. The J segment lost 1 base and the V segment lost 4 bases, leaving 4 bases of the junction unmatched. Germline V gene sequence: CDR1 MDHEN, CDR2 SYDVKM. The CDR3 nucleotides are TGTGCCAGCAGTTCCCCGGGACAGGGGAACACTGAAGCTTTCTTT. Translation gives CASSSPGQGNTEAFF.

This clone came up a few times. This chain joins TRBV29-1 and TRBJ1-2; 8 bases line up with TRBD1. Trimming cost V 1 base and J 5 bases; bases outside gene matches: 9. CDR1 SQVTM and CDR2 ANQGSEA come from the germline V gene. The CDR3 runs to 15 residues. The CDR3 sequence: CSVEGPTGAGYGYTF. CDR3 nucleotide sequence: TGCAGCGTTGAAGGTCCGACAGGGGCTGGTTATGGCTACACCTTC.

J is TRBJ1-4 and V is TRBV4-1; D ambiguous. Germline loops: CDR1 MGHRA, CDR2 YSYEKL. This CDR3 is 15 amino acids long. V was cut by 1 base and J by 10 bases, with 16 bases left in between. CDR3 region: CASSQGPGLWGKLFF. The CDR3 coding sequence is TGCGCCAGCAGCCAAGGGCCAGGTCTCTGGGGAAAACTGTTTTTT.

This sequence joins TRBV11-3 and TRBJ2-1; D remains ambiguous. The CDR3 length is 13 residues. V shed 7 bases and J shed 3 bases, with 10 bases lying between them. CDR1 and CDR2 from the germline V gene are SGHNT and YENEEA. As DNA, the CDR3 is TGTGCCAGCAAGCCCCAGAGCTACAATGAGCAGTTCTTC. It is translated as CASKPQSYNEQFF.

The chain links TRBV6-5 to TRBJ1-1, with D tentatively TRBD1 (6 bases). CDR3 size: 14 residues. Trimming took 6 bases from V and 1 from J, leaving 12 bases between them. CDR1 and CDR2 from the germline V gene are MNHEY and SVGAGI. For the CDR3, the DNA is TGTGCCAGCAGCCCTAGGGGGGGGAACACTGAAGCTTTCTTT. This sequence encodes CASSPRGGNTEAFF.

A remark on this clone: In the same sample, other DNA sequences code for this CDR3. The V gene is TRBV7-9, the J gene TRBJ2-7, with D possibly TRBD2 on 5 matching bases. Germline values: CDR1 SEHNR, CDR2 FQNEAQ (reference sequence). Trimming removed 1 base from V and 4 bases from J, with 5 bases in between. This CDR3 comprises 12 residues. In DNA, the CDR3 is TGTGCCAGCAGCTTAGAGCGGTACGAGCAGTACTTC. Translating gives CASSLERYEQYF.

CDR3: CASRSATGHQPQHF. CDR3 nucleotide sequence: TGTGCCAGCAGGTCCGCGACAGGGCATCAGCCCCAGCATTTT. V and J are TRBV6-6 and TRBJ1-5, with TRBD1 matching over 7 bases. V was pared by 6 bases and J by 5 bases, with 7 bases of the junction left unmatched. The CDR3 spans 14 residues. CDR1 and CDR2 from the germline V gene are MNHNY and SVGAGI (reference sequence).

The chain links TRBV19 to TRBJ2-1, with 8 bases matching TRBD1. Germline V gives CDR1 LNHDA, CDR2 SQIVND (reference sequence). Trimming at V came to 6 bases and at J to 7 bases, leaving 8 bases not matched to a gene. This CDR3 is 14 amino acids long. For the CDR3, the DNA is TGTGCCAGTAGCATATGGACAGGGAGGAATGAGCAGTTCTTC. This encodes CASSIWTGRNEQFF. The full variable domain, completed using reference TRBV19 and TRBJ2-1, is DGGITQSPKYLFRKEGQNVTLSCEQNLNHDAMYWYRQDPGQGLRLIYYSQIVNDFQKGDIAEGYSVSREKKESFPLTVTSAQKNPTAFYLCASSIWTGRNEQFFGPGTRLTVL.

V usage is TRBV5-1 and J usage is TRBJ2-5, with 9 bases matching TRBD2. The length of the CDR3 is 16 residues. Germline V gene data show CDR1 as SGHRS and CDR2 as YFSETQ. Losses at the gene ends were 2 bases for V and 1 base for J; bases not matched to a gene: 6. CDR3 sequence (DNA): TGCGCCAGCAGCTTTGGGGCTAGCGGGACCCAAGAGACCCAGTACTTC. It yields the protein CASSFGASGTQETQYF.

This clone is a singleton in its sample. For the CDR3, the DNA is TGTGCCAGCATCCGGGACAGGGGACCTCACGAGCAGTACTTC. Translated: CASIRDRGPHEQYF. The gene calls are TRBV2 and TRBJ2-7, with TRBD1 matching over 10 bases. CDR1 SNHLY and CDR2 FYNNEI come from the germline V gene. The CDR3 length is 14 residues. The V segment lost 7 bases and the J segment 5 bases; nucleotides outside the gene matches: 8.

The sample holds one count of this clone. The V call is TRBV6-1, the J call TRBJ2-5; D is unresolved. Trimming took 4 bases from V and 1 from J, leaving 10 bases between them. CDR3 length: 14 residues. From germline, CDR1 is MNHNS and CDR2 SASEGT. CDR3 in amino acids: CASSAEQSQETQYF. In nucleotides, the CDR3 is TGTGCCAGCAGTGCCGAGCAGTCCCAAGAGACCCAGTACTTC.

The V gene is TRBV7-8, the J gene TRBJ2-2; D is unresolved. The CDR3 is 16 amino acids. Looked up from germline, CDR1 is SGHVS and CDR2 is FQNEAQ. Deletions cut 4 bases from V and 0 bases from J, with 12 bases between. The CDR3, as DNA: TGTGCCAGCAGCTCCAGGTCGACTTCGAACACCGGGGAGCTGTTTTTT. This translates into CASSSRSTSNTGELFF.

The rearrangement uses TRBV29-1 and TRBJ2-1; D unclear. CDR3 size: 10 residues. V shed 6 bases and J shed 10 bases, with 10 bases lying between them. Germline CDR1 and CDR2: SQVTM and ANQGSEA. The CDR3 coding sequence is TGCAGCGTCCCATCTGGAGAGCAGTTCTTC. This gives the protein CSVPSGEQFF.

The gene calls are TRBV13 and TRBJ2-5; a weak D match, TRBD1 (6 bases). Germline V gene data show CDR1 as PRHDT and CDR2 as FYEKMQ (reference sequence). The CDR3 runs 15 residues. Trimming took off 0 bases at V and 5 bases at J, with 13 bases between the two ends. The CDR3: CASSLGQGNRETQYF. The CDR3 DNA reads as TGTGCCAGCAGCTTAGGCCAGGGGAACCGGGAGACCCAGTACTTC.